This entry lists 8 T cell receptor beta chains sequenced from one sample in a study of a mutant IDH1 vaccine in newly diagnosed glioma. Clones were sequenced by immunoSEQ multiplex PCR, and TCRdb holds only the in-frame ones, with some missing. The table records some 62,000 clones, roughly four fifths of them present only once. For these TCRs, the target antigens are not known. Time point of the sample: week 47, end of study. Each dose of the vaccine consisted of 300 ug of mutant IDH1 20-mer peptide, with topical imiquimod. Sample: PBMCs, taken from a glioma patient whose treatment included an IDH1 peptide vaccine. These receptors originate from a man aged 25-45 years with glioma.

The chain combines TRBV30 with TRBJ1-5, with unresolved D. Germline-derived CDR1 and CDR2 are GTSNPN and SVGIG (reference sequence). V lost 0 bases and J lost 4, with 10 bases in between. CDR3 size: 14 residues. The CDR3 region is CAWSVLDGNQPQHF. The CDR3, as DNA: TGTGCCTGGAGTGTATTGGACGGGAATCAGCCCCAGCATTTT.

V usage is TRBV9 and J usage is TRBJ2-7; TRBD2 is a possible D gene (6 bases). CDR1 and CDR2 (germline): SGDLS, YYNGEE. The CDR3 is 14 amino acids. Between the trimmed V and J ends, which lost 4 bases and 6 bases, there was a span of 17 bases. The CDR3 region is CASSTDRGEREQYF. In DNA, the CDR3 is TGTGCCAGCAGCACCGACCGCGGGGAGCGCGAGCAGTACTTC. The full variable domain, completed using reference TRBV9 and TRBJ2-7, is DSGVTQTPKHLITATGQRVTLRCSPRSGDLSVYWYQQSLDQGLQFLIQYYNGEERAKGNILERFSAQQFPDLHSELNLSSLELGDSALYFCASSTDRGEREQYFGPGTRLTVT.

The CDR3 protein is CASSKSGGFTEAFF. CDR3 in DNA: TGTGCCAGCAGTAAGTCAGGGGGCTTCACTGAAGCTTTCTTT. V is TRBV6-5 and J is TRBJ1-1; 8 nucleotides match TRBD1. The CDR3 contains 14 residues. Germline V CDR1 and CDR2: MNHEY, SVGAGI. The V segment lost 5 bases and the J segment 4 bases; nucleotides outside the gene matches: 6.

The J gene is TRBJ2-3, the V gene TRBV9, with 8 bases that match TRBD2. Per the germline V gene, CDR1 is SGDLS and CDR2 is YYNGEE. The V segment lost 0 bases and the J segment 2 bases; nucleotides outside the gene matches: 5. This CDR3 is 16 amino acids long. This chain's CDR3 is CASSVEAGEDTDTQYF. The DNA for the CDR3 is TGTGCCAGCAGCGTAGAAGCGGGGGAAGACACAGATACGCAGTATTTT.

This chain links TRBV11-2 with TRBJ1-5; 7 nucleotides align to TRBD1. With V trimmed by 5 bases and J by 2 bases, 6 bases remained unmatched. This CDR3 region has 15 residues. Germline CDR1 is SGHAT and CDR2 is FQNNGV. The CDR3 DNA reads TGTGCCAGCAGCGGATTGGGGACAGGCAATCAGCCCCAGCATTTT. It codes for CASSGLGTGNQPQHF. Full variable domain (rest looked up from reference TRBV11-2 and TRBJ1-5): EAGVAQSPRYKIIEKRQSVAFWCNPISGHATLYWYQQILGQGPKLLIQFQNNGVVDDSQLPKDRFSAERLKGVDSTLKIQPAKLEDSAVYLCASSGLGTGNQPQHFGDGTRLSIL.

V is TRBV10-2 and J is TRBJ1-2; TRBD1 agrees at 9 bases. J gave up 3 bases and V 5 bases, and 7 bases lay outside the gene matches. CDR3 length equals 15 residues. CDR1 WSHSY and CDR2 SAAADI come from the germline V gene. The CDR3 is CASSSIRTGDYGYTF. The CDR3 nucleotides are TGCGCCAGCAGTTCTATTAGGACAGGGGACTATGGCTACACCTTC.

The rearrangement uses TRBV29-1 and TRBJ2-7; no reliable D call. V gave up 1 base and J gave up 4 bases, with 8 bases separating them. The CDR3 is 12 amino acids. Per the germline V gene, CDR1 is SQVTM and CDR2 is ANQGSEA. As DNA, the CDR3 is TGCAGCGTTGAAGGTCTCTCATACGAGCAGTACTTC. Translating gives CSVEGLSYEQYF.

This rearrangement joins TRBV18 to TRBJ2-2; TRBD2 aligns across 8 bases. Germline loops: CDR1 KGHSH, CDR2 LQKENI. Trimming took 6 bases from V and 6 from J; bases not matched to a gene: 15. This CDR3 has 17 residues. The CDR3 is CASSRSGTSIIPGELFF. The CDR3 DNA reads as TGTGCCAGCTCGAGAAGCGGGACTAGTATTATCCCCGGGGAGCTGTTTTTT.